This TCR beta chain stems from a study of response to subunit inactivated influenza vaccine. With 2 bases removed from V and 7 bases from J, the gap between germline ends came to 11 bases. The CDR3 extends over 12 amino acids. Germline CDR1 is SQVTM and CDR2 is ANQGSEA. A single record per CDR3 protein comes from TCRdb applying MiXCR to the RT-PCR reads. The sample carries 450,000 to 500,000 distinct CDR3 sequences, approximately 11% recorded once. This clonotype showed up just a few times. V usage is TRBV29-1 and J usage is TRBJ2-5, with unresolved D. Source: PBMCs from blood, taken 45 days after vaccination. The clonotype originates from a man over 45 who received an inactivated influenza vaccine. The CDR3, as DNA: TGCAGCGTTGAAATTGAGCGAGGGACCCAGTACTTC. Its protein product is CSVEIERGTQYF.